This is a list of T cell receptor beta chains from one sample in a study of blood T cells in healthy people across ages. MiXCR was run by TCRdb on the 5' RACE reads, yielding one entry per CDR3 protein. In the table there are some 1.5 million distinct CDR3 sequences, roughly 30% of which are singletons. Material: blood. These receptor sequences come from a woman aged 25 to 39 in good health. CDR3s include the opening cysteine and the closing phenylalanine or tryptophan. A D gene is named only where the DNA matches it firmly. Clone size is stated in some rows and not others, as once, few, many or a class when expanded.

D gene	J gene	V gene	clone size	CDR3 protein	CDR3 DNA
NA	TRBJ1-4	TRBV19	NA	CASTPGHGGEKLFF	TGTGCCAGTACTCCGGGACACGGAGGAGAAAAACTGTTTTTT
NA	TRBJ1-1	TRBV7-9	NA	CASSLSFSNTEAFF	TGTGCCAGCAGCTTATCGTTTTCGAACACTGAAGCTTTCTTT
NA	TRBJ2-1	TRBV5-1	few	CASSLKPGRANYNEQFF	TGCGCCAGCAGCTTGAAGCCGGGCAGGGCGAACTACAATGAGCAGTTCTTC
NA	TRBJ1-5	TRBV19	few	CASSIRQARNQPQHF	TGTGCCAGTAGTATCCGACAGGCCCGGAATCAGCCCCAGCATTTT
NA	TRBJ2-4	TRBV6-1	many	CASSALRPLENIQYF	TGTGCCAGCAGTGCACTCCGGCCTCTTGAAAACATTCAGTACTTC
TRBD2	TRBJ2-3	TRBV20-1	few	CSANRLAGGDTQYF	TGCAGTGCCAACAGACTAGCGGGGGGGGATACGCAGTATTTT
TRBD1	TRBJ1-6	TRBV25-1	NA	CASKGTGGSPLHF	TGTGCCAGCAAGGGGACAGGGGGTTCACCCCTCCACTTT
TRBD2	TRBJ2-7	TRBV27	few	CASSTSGGLREQYF	TGTGCCAGCAGTACCTCGGGAGGGCTAAGAGAGCAGTACTTC
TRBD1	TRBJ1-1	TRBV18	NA	CASSTQGVEAFF	TGTGCCAGCTCAACACAGGGGGTTGAAGCTTTCTTT
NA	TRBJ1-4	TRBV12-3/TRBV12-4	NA	CASGPQATNEKLFF	TGTGCCAGCGGGCCCCAGGCAACTAATGAAAAACTGTTTTTT
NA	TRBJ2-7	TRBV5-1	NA	CASSLGRISYDQYF	TGCGCCAGCAGCTTGGGCCGGATCTCCTACGATCAGTACTTC
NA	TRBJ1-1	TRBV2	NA	CASKGERTEAFF	TGTGCCAGCAAGGGAGAACGGACTGAAGCTTTCTTT
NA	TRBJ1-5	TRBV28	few	CASTFGKNQPQHF	TGTGCCAGCACCTTTGGGAAGAATCAGCCCCAGCATTTT
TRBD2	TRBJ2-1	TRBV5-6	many	CASSGLRGVVDNEQFF	TGTGCCAGCAGCGGATTGCGGGGGGTGGTGGACAATGAGCAGTTCTTC
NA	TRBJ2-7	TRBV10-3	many	CAISEMGRSYEQYF	TGTGCCATCAGTGAAATGGGACGCAGCTACGAGCAGTACTTC
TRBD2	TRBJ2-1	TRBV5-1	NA	CASSPRTGGLQFF	TGCGCCAGCAGCCCCAGGACGGGGGGACTTCAGTTCTTC
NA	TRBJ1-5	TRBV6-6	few	CASSYSPGPQPQHF	TGTGCCAGCAGTTATAGCCCAGGGCCCCAGCCCCAGCATTTT
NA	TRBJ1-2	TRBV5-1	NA	CASGPDVNYGHTF	TGCGCCAGCGGTCCGGACGTTAACTATGGCCACACCTTC
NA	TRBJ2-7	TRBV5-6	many	CASSLDGLPYEQYF	TGTGCCAGCAGCTTGGACGGCCTCCCCTACGAGCAGTACTTC
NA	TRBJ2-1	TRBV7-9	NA	CASSSPISTERSYNEQVF	TGTGCCAGCAGCTCCCCAATAAGCACGGAAAGGTCCTACAATGAGCAGGTCTTC
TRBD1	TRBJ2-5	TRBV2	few	CASSFTTGGQETQYF	TGTGCCAGCAGTTTTACCACAGGGGGACAAGAGACCCAGTACTTC
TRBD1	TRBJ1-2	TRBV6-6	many	CASRPGTGPHGYTF	TGTGCCAGCAGACCCGGGACAGGACCCCATGGCTACACCTTC
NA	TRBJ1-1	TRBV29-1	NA	CSVTAGVGAFF	TGCAGCGTGACAGCAGGGGTCGGAGCTTTCTTT
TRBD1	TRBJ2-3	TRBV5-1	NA	CASSTGQGVGTDTQYF	TGCGCCAGCAGCACCGGACAGGGGGTGGGCACAGATACGCAGTATTTT
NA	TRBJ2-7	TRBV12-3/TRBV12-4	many	CASSLTSSPLEQYF	TGTGCCAGCAGTTTGACGTCCTCACCCCTCGAGCAGTACTTC
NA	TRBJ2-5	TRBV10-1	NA	CASSESPGRQETQYF	TGCGCCAGCAGTGAGTCGCCGGGCCGTCAAGAGACCCAGTACTTC
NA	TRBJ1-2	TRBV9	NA	CASSDGIGGAYGYTF	TGTGCCAGCAGCGACGGTATCGGTGGGGCCTATGGCTACACCTTC
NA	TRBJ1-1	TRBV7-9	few	CASSLVLAVNTEAFF	TGTGCCAGCAGCTTAGTCCTCGCGGTGAACACTGAAGCTTTCTTT
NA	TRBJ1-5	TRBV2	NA	CATSRGNGGNQPQHF	TGTGCCACCTCCCGGGGGAACGGGGGCAATCAGCCCCAGCATTTT
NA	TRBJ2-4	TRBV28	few	CASSWDEQRLKRGKNIQCF	TGTGCCAGCAGTTGGGACGAACAGCGCTTAAAAAGAGGGAAAAACATTCAGTGCTTC
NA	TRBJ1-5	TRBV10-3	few	CAISDGAGTEPQHF	TGTGCCATCAGTGATGGTGCAGGGACGGAGCCCCAGCATTTT
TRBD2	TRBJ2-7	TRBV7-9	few	CASSLGRGGIRAYEQYF	TGTGCCAGCAGCTTAGGCCGGGGGGGAATTAGAGCCTACGAGCAGTACTTC
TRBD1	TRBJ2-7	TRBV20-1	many	CSANPRDRRYEQYF	TGCAGTGCAAACCCCCGGGACAGACGTTACGAGCAGTACTTC
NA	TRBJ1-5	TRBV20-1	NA	CSASRGNSNQPQHF	TGCAGTGCTAGTCGGGGTAATAGCAATCAGCCCCAGCATTTT
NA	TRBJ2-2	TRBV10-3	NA	CAISPGRNSGNTGELFF	TGTGCCATCAGTCCGGGCCGAAACTCAGGGAACACCGGGGAGCTGTTTTTT
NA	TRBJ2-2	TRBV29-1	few	CSVDGEGNTGELFF	TGCAGCGTTGACGGGGAAGGCAACACCGGGGAGCTGTTTTTT
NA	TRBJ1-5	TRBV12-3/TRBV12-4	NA	CASSSARDSNQPQHF	TGTGCCAGCAGTTCGGCGCGAGATAGCAATCAGCCCCAGCATTTT
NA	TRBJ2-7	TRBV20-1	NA	CSARGQGGAYEQYF	TGCAGTGCTAGAGGACAGGGAGGGGCCTACGAGCAGTACTTC
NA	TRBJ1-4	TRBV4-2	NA	CASSQMAARDGGEKLFF	TGTGCCAGCAGCCAGATGGCGGCGAGGGACGGCGGTGAAAAACTGTTTTTT
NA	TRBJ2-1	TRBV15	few	CATSREPYNEQFF	TGTGCCACCAGCAGAGAGCCATACAATGAGCAGTTCTTC
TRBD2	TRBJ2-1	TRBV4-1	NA	CASSQTLSSRLADNEQFF	TGCGCCAGCAGCCAAACGCTGAGTTCCAGACTAGCGGACAATGAGCAGTTCTTC
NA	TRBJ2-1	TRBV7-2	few	CASSPNPWSEQFF	TGTGCCAGCAGCCCGAATCCTTGGAGTGAGCAGTTCTTC